This TCR beta chain is from a study of early T cells in non-severe SARS-CoV-2 infection (dated by TCRdb to about 2021). In terms of the full investigation: Bulk RNA from unsorted whole blood was used for TCR sequencing, so alpha and beta chains could not be paired. What the work shows at the level of the full study, not this receptor alone: VDJdb matching was skewed toward anti-spike CD8 responses, so virus-specific expansions were likely underestimated and private and CD4 specificities were missed.

Set within a cohort of healthcare workers in London, UK, this nested case-control study involved weekly PCR testing of nasopharyngeal swabs along with blood sampling. Healthcare workers were recruited between 23 and 31 March 2020, during the week of the UK lockdown, and were followed weekly for up to about 15 weeks. Library preparation used 5' RACE. Instrument on record: NextSeq 500. Unique molecular identifiers were attached to individual cDNA molecules in the TCR library protocol so that sequencing error and PCR bias could be corrected. Both TCR alpha and beta chains were sequenced, and tight co-correlation was observed between alpha and beta sequence abundances in each sample. The study's own analysis went as follows. Decombinator V4 was used to perform V gene, J gene and CDR3 annotation of TCR sequences. TCRs were defined as expanded if a significant change between any two time points was detected under a Poisson model with p below 0.0001. TCR abundances were normalised to the total number of TCRs sequenced in each sample and reported as counts per million. MAIT TCRs were defined by TRAV1-2 paired with TRAJ12, TRAJ20 or TRAJ33, and iNKT TCRs by TRAV10 paired with TRAJ18. VDJdb, accessed 1 November 2021, was searched for CMV, EBV and SARS-CoV-2 annotated TCRs, with TCRs annotated for multiple antigens excluded. TCRdb ran its own pipeline on the public reads, namely fastp trimming at Q25 and MiXCR clone calling, and kept in-frame beta chains. Every distinct CDR3 protein forms one entry, paired with its most common genes and DNA. Clone size and V and J calls follow TCRdb, not the original study. The sample has 90,000 to 130,000 distinct CDR3 sequences on record, 9.5% to 13% of them singletons. The leading ten clones occupy roughly 2.9% of the sample.

Comment on this clonotype: It has no known antigen specificity. Per-base quality was not reported, and no clone a single base away is much larger than it.

The V and J ends are trimmed by 5 bases and 0 bases, leaving 11 bases between them. The CDR3 measures 16 amino acids from cysteine to phenylalanine. The only DNA kept is the CDR3, 48 bases in frame from the first base. The sequenced sample consisted of whole blood. The rearrangement combines TRBV12-3 or TRBV12-4 with TRBJ2-6, with TRBD1 tentatively as D gene (6 bases match). The sequence was collected from an adult who was a healthcare worker with PCR-confirmed SARS-CoV-2 infection or an uninfected control (not recorded which). The CDR3 corresponds to CASSRGRGSGANVLTF. The DNA sequence is as follows: TGTGCCAGCAGTCGTGGCAGGGGCTCTGGGGCCAACGTCCTGACTTTC.